This T cell receptor (beta chain) was documented in a study of shared clonotypes between healthy human individuals. Overall study results and limits: Rarefaction showed that sequencing of sorted subsets was incomplete (despite large depth). Richness estimates generally favored naive over memory subsets.

Profiling relied on immunoSEQ multiplex PCR, and the TCRdb table lists in-frame clones only, not all of them. The table lists a few million clones, more than 85% of them singletons, with about 0.41% in the top ten. Comment on this clone: What it binds is unknown. The same CDR3 is also encoded by other DNA sequences in this sample.

The CDR3 sequence is 13 residues long. The V end lost 2 bases, the J end lost 5 bases, and 6 bases lay between the germline ends. Germline CDR1 reads MDHEN; CDR2 reads SYDVKM. This TCR was recovered from a man younger than 30 in good health. Some clones in this sample may be carry-over from other donors' samples. The sequenced sample was naive CD4+ T cells from PBMCs. Subset defined: CD45RA+ positively selected. The chain combines TRBV28 with TRBJ2-2; no reliable D call. This CDR3 is CASSLGQTGELFF. The DNA for the CDR3 is TGTGCCAGCAGTTTAGGGCAGACCGGGGAGCTGTTTTTT. Drawing the rest from reference TRBV28 and TRBJ2-2, the complete variable domain is DVKVTQSSRYLVKRTGEKVFLECVQDMDHENMFWYRQDPGLGLRLIYFSYDVKMKEKGDIPEGYSVSREKKERFSLILESASTNQTSMYLCASSLGQTGELFFGEGSRLTVL.